Shown below are 20 T cell receptor beta chains from a single sample sequenced in a study of T cells in Graves' hyperthyroidism and ophthalmopathy. TCR beta CDR3 regions were amplified from RNA. The study used the HTBI primer set for a first-round RT-PCR of the TCR CDR3. TCRdb fed the multiplex PCR reads into MiXCR, producing one record per CDR3 protein. The sample has about 740,000 distinct CDR3 sequences, 11% to 15% seen once. Material for sequencing was blood. The receptors shown here come from a woman aged 18-30 years with Graves' hyperthyroidism.

This clonotype has ten or more counts. V gene TRBV7-9 combines with J gene TRBJ2-3; 7 bases map to TRBD1. Germline CDR1 is SEHNR and CDR2 is FQNEAQ (reference sequence). V gave up 4 bases and J gave up 6 bases; unmatched junction bases: 4. The CDR3 loop spans 13 amino acids. The DNA for the CDR3 is TGTGCCAGCAGCTCACAGGGGCGGGATACGCAGTATTTT. This encodes CASSSQGRDTQYF. The full variable domain, rest sourced from reference TRBV7-9 and TRBJ2-3, is DTGVSQNPRHKITKRGQNVTFRCDPISEHNRLYWYRQTLGQGPEFLTYFQNEAQLEKSRLLSDRFSAERPKGSFSTLEIQRTEQGDSAMYLCASSSQGRDTQYFGPGTRLTVL.

This clonotype showed up many times. The rearrangement uses TRBV6-1 and TRBJ2-1; D unclear. CDR1 and CDR2 (germline): MNHNS, SASEGT. V lost 5 bases and J 8 bases, leaving 19 bases between the germline ends. CDR3 length: 15 residues. CDR3 loop: CASSFGLLIGDEQFF. Here the CDR3 DNA reads TGTGCCAGCAGTTTCGGCCTACTGATTGGGGATGAGCAGTTCTTC.

This clonotype turned up a few times. CDR3 region: CASSVEISGSAEQFF. DNA for the CDR3: TGTGCCAGCAGCGTAGAAATTAGCGGGAGCGCTGAGCAGTTCTTC. The genes are TRBV9 and TRBJ2-1; 9 nucleotides agree with TRBD2. CDR3 length: 15 amino acids. The germline gives CDR1 SGDLS, CDR2 YYNGEE. V lost 0 bases to trimming and J lost 9 bases; unmatched junction nucleotides: 7.

This clonotype was found many times. This chain joins TRBV7-9 and TRBJ2-1; D gene ambiguous. CDR1 is SEHNR, CDR2 FQNEAQ, per germline (reference sequence). The CDR3 totals 14 residues. The ends were cut back, 2 bases at V and 1 base at J, with 6 bases in the middle. CDR3 region: CASSLLESYNEQFF. The CDR3 DNA sequence: TGTGCCAGCAGCTTACTCGAATCCTACAATGAGCAGTTCTTC.

Only a few counts were recorded for this clonotype. The chain employs TRBV20-1 and TRBJ2-2; D is undetermined. CDR3 size: 13 residues. With 2 bases removed from V and 7 bases from J, the gap between germline ends came to 11 bases. CDR1 is DFQATT and CDR2 is SNEGSKA in the germline V gene (reference sequence). This chain's CDR3 is CSARRSGGGELFF. The CDR3 DNA reads TGCAGTGCTAGAAGGTCCGGTGGCGGGGAGCTGTTTTTT.

The chain uses TRBV2 and TRBJ1-6, with D possibly being TRBD1 (6 bases). Germline CDR1 SNHLY, CDR2 FYNNEI. This CDR3 is built from 13 residues. V was pared by 3 bases and J by 14 bases, with 14 bases between. CDR3 nucleotides: TGTGCCAGCAGTGAGCAGGGGCCTGAAACCCTCCACTTT. Its translation: CASSEQGPETLHF.

This clonotype occurred a few times. A much more abundant neighbour one base away suggests this may be a read error. The CDR3 carries no conserved terminal phenylalanine or tryptophan, so it likely arises from a read error. CDR3 nucleotides: TGTGCCAGCTGGGACAGGGGGGACACTGAAGCTTTCCTT. It translates to CASWDRGDTEAFL. This chain connects TRBV28 to TRBJ1-1; TRBD1 aligns across 11 bases. CDR3 length equals 13 residues. Germline V lookup: CDR1 MDHEN, CDR2 SYDVKM. The ends lost 8 bases at V and 3 bases at J; junction bases unmatched: 2.

This clonotype came up many times. The chain uses TRBV2 and TRBJ2-3; a weak D match, TRBD2 (6 bases). The CDR3 covers 15 residues. The V gene lost 6 bases and the J gene lost 5 bases, with 18 bases spanning the gap. CDR1 is SNHLY, CDR2 FYNNEI, per germline. CDR3 residues: CASRTWRAGEDTQYF. DNA for the CDR3: TGTGCCAGCAGAACTTGGAGGGCCGGAGAAGATACGCAGTATTTT.

This clonotype was counted only a few times. V is TRBV2 and J is TRBJ2-7, with 9 nucleotides matching TRBD1. After removal of 6 bases from V and 2 bases from J, the junction contained 8 bases not matched to a gene. CDR1 is SNHLY, CDR2 FYNNEI, per germline. The CDR3 is made up of 15 amino acids. CDR3 in DNA: TGTGCCAGCAGCGCTGGGACAGGGCCCCCCTACGAGCAGTACTTC. Amino acid sequence: CASSAGTGPPYEQYF.

This clonotype was detected ten times or more. The J gene is TRBJ2-7, the V gene TRBV12-3 or TRBV12-4, with 7 bases aligning to TRBD1. The ends lost 6 bases at V and 6 bases at J; junction bases unmatched: 14. The CDR3 is 15 amino acids. In nucleotides, the CDR3 is TGTGCCAGCAGCCCCGGACAGGAGCCATCCGGCGAGCAGTACTTC. It is translated as CASSPGQEPSGEQYF.

This clonotype occurred a few times. This chain joins TRBV7-2 and TRBJ1-1; TRBD1 might be the D (5 bases). V lost 5 bases and J lost 4, with 17 bases in between. CDR3 length: 15 residues. Germline assignment: CDR1 SGHTA and CDR2 FQGNSA. CDR3 nucleotide sequence: TGTGCCAGCAGCCCACGACTAGGGGCGAGCACTGAAGCTTTCTTT. Translation gives CASSPRLGASTEAFF.

This clonotype was counted ten times or more. This chain links TRBV28 with TRBJ2-1, with D uncertain. The CDR3 sequence is 12 residues long. The V end was cut by 6 bases, the J end by 5 bases, with 8 bases between. Germline V gene lookup returns CDR1 MDHEN and CDR2 SYDVKM. CDR3 sequence reads: CASSWINNEQFF. CDR3 in DNA: TGTGCCAGCAGCTGGATAAACAATGAGCAGTTCTTC.

At least ten counts were recorded for this clonotype. CDR3 sequence (DNA): TGTGCCATCCGAGTAGGCACTGAAGCTTTCTTT. It translates to CAIRVGTEAFF. The chain combines TRBV2 with TRBJ1-1; no firm D call. The V end was cut by 10 bases, the J end by 4 bases, with 10 bases between. The length of the CDR3 is 11 residues. Germline assignment: CDR1 SNHLY and CDR2 FYNNEI. The whole variable domain, remainder taken from reference TRBV2 and TRBJ1-1, is EPEVTQTPSHQVTQMGQEVILRCVPISNHLYFYWYRQILGQKVEFLVSFYNNEISEKSEIFDDQFSVERPDGSNFTLKIRSTKLEDSAMYFCAIRVGTEAFFGQGTRLTVV.

Points on this clonotype: A much larger clonotype is one base distant, so this may be a read error. The rearrangement uses TRBV7-3 and TRBJ1-1; D may be TRBD1 (6 bases). Trimming cost V 8 bases and J 4 bases, with 14 bases left between them. The CDR3 sequence is 13 residues long. Germline V gives CDR1 SGHTA, CDR2 FQGTGA. CDR3 in amino acids: CASRRDRCTEAFF. For the CDR3, the DNA is TGTGCCAGCCGGCGCGACAGGTGCACTGAAGCTTTCTTT.

The chain joins TRBV12-3 or TRBV12-4 to TRBJ1-2; 8 nucleotides align to TRBD1. This CDR3 is built from 14 residues. Trimming at V came to 5 bases and at J to 4 bases, leaving 6 bases not matched to a gene. The CDR3 region is CASSLTGTGYGYTF. The CDR3 DNA is TGTGCCAGCAGTCTCACCGGGACAGGCTATGGCTACACCTTC.

J is TRBJ2-1 and V is TRBV27, with 8 bases fitting TRBD2. V dropped 4 bases and J dropped 4; count of bases not matched to a gene: 6. CDR1 is MNHEY, CDR2 SMNVEV, per germline (reference sequence). The CDR3 is 15 amino acids. CDR3 nucleotide sequence: TGTGCCAGCAGTTCGGGACTAGAATCTTACAATGAGCAGTTCTTC. As protein: CASSSGLESYNEQFF.

This clonotype occurred a few times. V gene TRBV4-1 combines with J gene TRBJ1-5, with D tentatively TRBD1 (6 bases). The CDR3 covers 18 residues. V was cut by 2 bases and J by 0 bases, with 17 bases left in between. Germline values: CDR1 MGHRA, CDR2 YSYEKL. Here the CDR3 DNA reads TGCGCCAGCAGCCAAATAGGGGGTTCTAGAAATAGCAATCAGCCCCAGCATTTT. Translation: CASSQIGGSRNSNQPQHF.

This clonotype has at least ten counts. V gene TRBV7-9 combines with J gene TRBJ1-1, with a tentative D call TRBD1 (5 bases). This CDR3 comprises 14 residues. Trimming shortened V by 6 bases and J by 7 bases, and 18 bases separated the two germline ends. Germline V CDR1 and CDR2: SEHNR, FQNEAQ (reference sequence). The CDR3 protein is CASRRIGTVGEAFF. The CDR3, as DNA: TGTGCCAGCAGGAGAATAGGGACTGTAGGTGAAGCTTTCTTT.

This chain joins TRBV27 and TRBJ2-7, with D perhaps matching TRBD1 (6 bases). Trimming stripped 5 bases from V and 4 bases from J, with 18 bases between. Germline lookup yields CDR1 MNHEY and CDR2 SMNVEV (reference sequence). CDR3 length equals 15 residues. The DNA for the CDR3 is TGTGCCAGCAGTCTGACGACAGGACCTTTGTACGAGCAGTACTTC. This codes for CASSLTTGPLYEQYF.

This clonotype was seen at least ten times. The chain is built from TRBV11-2 and TRBJ2-7; D gene ambiguous. The CDR3 consists of 16 residues. The germline CDR1 and CDR2 sequences are SGHAT and FQNNGV. Deletions cut 5 bases from V and 2 bases from J, with 19 bases between. The CDR3 coding sequence is TGTGCCAGCAGCCGGCTCCATTCAGACATAACCTACGAGCAGTACTTC. Protein sequence: CASSRLHSDITYEQYF.